These 2 T cell receptor beta chains share one sample of origin, sequenced in a study of blood T cell repertoires in COVID-19. Assay used: immunoSEQ multiplex PCR; TCRdb lists only in-frame clones, some missing. This table has about 90,000 clones, roughly 84% appearing once. Sequenced: peripheral blood. All receptors derive from an elderly woman with active or convalescent COVID-19.

The chain recombines TRBV4-1 with TRBJ2-5; 8 bases match TRBD2. The CDR3 runs to 15 residues. V dropped 1 base and J dropped 2; count of bases not matched to a gene: 3. Germline V gene sequence: CDR1 MGHRA, CDR2 YSYEKL. The CDR3 here is CASSQGRLAQETQYF. CDR3 bases: TGCGCCAGCAGCCAAGGTCGACTAGCGCAAGAGACCCAGTACTTC.

Concerning this clone itself: Mismatch with germline at one junction end may stem from a read error. This rearrangement joins TRBV6-2 or TRBV6-3 to TRBJ1-5; no clear D gene. Germline assignment: CDR1 MNHEY and CDR2 SVGEGT. The CDR3 has 13 residues. CDR3 amino acids: CASSYWRVEPQNF. DNA for the CDR3: TGTGCCAGCAGTTACTGGAGGGTCGAGCCCCAGAATTTT.